This T cell receptor beta chain was sequenced in a study of cytomegalovirus exposure and HLA in healthy donors. Notes on the study in general: Immune exposure was documented only through CMV serostatus. Accounts indicate the classifier identified cytomegalovirus status with strong specificity and sensitivity.

As regards this clone: Its specificity is not known.

A multiplex PCR was run with 60 Vbeta primers and 13 Jbeta primers. Profiling relied on immunoSEQ multiplex PCR, and the TCRdb table lists in-frame clones only, not all of them. The repertoire consists of 160,000 or so clones, with 77% occurring once and the leading ten covering 2.2%. The source is a man aged 50 or older in good health and CMV-seropositive. The sample comprised PBMCs.

The CDR3 coding sequence is TGCGCCAGCAGCCAGGTTCAGGGGGCCAGGGAGCAGTACTTC. Translating gives CASSQVQGAREQYF. The chain combines TRBV4-3 with TRBJ2-7; TRBD1 agrees at 8 bases. This CDR3 has 14 residues. The junction had 8 bases not matched to a gene; V was cut back by 3 bases and J by 7 bases. Per the germline V gene, CDR1 is LGHNA and CDR2 is YSLEER.